The present T cell receptor beta chain was sequenced within a study of cytomegalovirus exposure and HLA in healthy donors. Study observations and caveats: While the bulk of TCR sequences proved rare, some public TCRs turned up in many donors. Confirmation was obtained in vitro that a few CMV-associated chains are specific for CMV antigens. The tendency of first-cohort TCR clusters to co-occur in the 90 to 150 validation repertoires was the finding of a later analysis.

On this clone: Its antigen remains unknown.

Libraries were prepared by immunoSEQ multiplex PCR; TCRdb keeps only in-frame clonotypes and omits some of them. The table shows around 160,000 clones, with 84% occurring only once. V lost 5 bases to trimming and J lost 7 bases; unmatched junction nucleotides: 11. CDR3 length: 16 amino acids. The germline gives CDR1 SGHTS, CDR2 YDEGEE. The receptor's source is a man aged 25 to 40 in good health and CMV-seropositive. The sample was PBMCs. The chain uses TRBV5-8 and TRBJ1-6; 8 bases fit TRBD1. CDR3 nucleotides: TGTGCCAGCAGGGTGGGCAGGGGGCTGCAGAATTCACCCCTCCACTTT. Its protein product is CASRVGRGLQNSPLHF.